Detailed here is one T cell receptor (beta chain). As yet, its antigen is unknown. The germline V gene encodes CDR1 MRHNA and CDR2 SNTAGT. With V trimmed by 1 base and J by 6 bases, 5 bases remained unmatched. The CDR3 is 14 amino acids. Measured with immunoSEQ multiplex PCR; TCRdb has only the in-frame clones, and not every one. The sample contains about 30,000 clones, almost 75% of which appear only once. The data belong to a study of vaccination effects on CD4 cells after COVID-19. Study background: The post-vaccine samples were taken, at the median, 72 days after the second dose.

Sequencing was preceded by expansion of antigen-specific CD4+ T cells with viral peptide pools in the ViraFEST assay. Culture proceeded for approximately 9 days, and CD4+ T cells were then isolated. Everyone in the study got two shots of either the BNT162b2 or mRNA-1273 vaccine. Sequencing used CD4+ T cells from PBMCs cultured with HCoV-229E spike peptides, obtained after COVID-19 vaccination. The TCR sequence derives from a human donor who received a COVID-19 vaccine. The genes are TRBV6-4 and TRBJ2-5; 7 nucleotides align to TRBD2. The CDR3 sequence: CASSDLGGRQTQYF. The CDR3 nucleotides are TGTGCCAGCAGTGACTTGGGCGGGAGACAGACCCAGTACTTC.